What follows are 17 T cell receptor beta chains derived from one specimen sequenced in a study of blood T cell repertoires in COVID-19. The protocol was immunoSEQ multiplex PCR, while the TCRdb copy is restricted to in-frame clones and leaves out a portion. Among about 270,000 clones listed, 70% to 90% were seen once. The specimen sequenced was PBMCs or T cells enriched from blood (not recorded which). These receptors originate from a woman between 40 and 50 years old with acute COVID-19.

A remark on this clone: One end of the junction varies from germline; a read error may be responsible. V and J are TRBV29-1 and TRBJ2-1, with D perhaps matching TRBD1 (5 bases). The CDR3 is 10 amino acids. Germline-derived CDR1 and CDR2 are SQVTM and ANQGSEA. CDR3 sequence: CSVEDGALVF. CDR3 nucleotide sequence: TGCAGCGTTGAAGATGGGGCGTTGGTCTTC.

The CDR3 sequence: CASSPGTSGSWTDTQYF. CDR3 sequence (DNA): TGTGCCAGCTCACCGGGGACTAGCGGGAGTTGGACAGATACGCAGTATTTT. This sequence joins TRBV18 and TRBJ2-3; 14 nucleotides agree with TRBD2. The length of the CDR3 is 17 residues. V gave up 3 bases and J gave up 3 bases; unmatched junction bases: 5. In germline, CDR1 is KGHSH, CDR2 LQKENI.

This chain joins TRBV25-1 and TRBJ1-6; D unresolved. V was pared by 1 base and J by 7 bases, with 14 bases between. The CDR3 extends over 16 amino acids. Germline V lookup: CDR1 MGHDK, CDR2 SYGVNS. CDR3 sequence: CASSELAPRGNSPLHF. CDR3 DNA sequence: TGTGCCAGCAGTGAATTGGCCCCACGGGGAAATTCACCCCTCCACTTT.

The rearrangement links TRBV25-1 to TRBJ2-3; D gene ambiguous. The V end lost 2 bases, the J end lost 2 bases, and 5 bases lay between the germline ends. Looked up from germline, CDR1 is MGHDK and CDR2 is SYGVNS. The CDR3 contains 13 residues. CDR3: CASSEPYTDTQYF. For the CDR3, the DNA is TGTGCCAGCAGTGAACCTTACACAGATACGCAGTATTTT.

The genes are TRBV4-3 and TRBJ1-1, with TRBD1 matching 7 bases. J gave up 4 bases and V 3 bases, and 2 bases lay outside the gene matches. CDR1 LGHNA and CDR2 YSLEER come from the germline V gene. This CDR3 has 13 amino acids. Here the CDR3 DNA reads TGCGCCAGCAGCCACCGACAGGGCACTGAAGCTTTCTTT. Amino acid sequence: CASSHRQGTEAFF.

The chain recombines TRBV28 with TRBJ2-5, with 11 bases matching TRBD2. V shed 5 bases and J 2 bases; nucleotides not matched to a gene: 4. The V gene's germline CDR1 is MDHEN and CDR2 SYDVKM. This CDR3 is 15 amino acids long. The CDR3 region is CASSLRLAGQETQYF. The CDR3 bases are TGTGCCAGCAGTCTGCGACTAGCGGGGCAAGAGACCCAGTACTTC.

The chain uses TRBV10-1 and TRBJ2-7; 7 positions match TRBD2. Trimming removed 2 bases from V and 4 bases from J; junction bases left unmatched: 5. The germline CDR1 and CDR2 sequences are WNHNN and SYGVQD (reference sequence). CDR3 length: 14 amino acids. Here the CDR3 DNA reads TGCGCCAGCAGTGAGGGCGGGAGTGCATACGAGCAGTACTTC. Protein sequence: CASSEGGSAYEQYF.

The chain joins TRBV10-1 to TRBJ2-3, with TRBD2 matching over 8 bases. CDR1 and CDR2 from the germline V gene are WNHNN and SYGVQD (reference sequence). The CDR3 loop spans 15 amino acids. J was trimmed by 3 bases and V by 2 bases; bases with no gene match: 4. The CDR3 loop is CASSERGLVTDTQYF. DNA for the CDR3: TGCGCCAGCAGTGAGAGGGGACTAGTAACAGATACGCAGTATTTT.

The chain couples TRBV7-9 to TRBJ1-2; 10 positions match TRBD1. Germline loops: CDR1 SEHNR, CDR2 FQNEAQ (reference sequence). V gave up 3 bases and J gave up 6 bases; unmatched junction bases: 7. This CDR3 has 15 residues. CDR3 region: CASSFGQGVWDGYTF. The CDR3 DNA follows: TGTGCCAGCAGCTTTGGACAGGGGGTTTGGGATGGCTACACCTTC.

J is TRBJ1-2 and V is TRBV11-2; D remains ambiguous. The CDR3 contains 12 residues. Germline V gene lookup returns CDR1 SGHAT and CDR2 FQNNGV. V dropped 5 bases and J dropped 7 bases, with 11 bases sitting between them. The CDR3 DNA reads TGTGCCAGCAGCAACCGAGAATCTGGCTACACCTTC. Amino acids: CASSNRESGYTF.

This chain links TRBV27 with TRBJ2-1; 10 nucleotides agree with TRBD2. Germline CDR1 and CDR2: MNHEY and SMNVEV (reference sequence). The CDR3 runs to 14 residues. J gave up 4 bases and V 6 bases, and 3 bases lay outside the gene matches. CDR3 amino acids: CASRWTSGYNEQFF. DNA for the CDR3: TGTGCCAGCAGGTGGACTAGCGGATACAATGAGCAGTTCTTC.

The rearrangement links TRBV7-2 to TRBJ1-3, with D possibly matching TRBD1 (5 bases). The CDR3 is 14 amino acids. V was trimmed by 2 bases and J by 8 bases, leaving 13 bases between them. The germline gives CDR1 SGHTA, CDR2 FQGNSA. CDR3: CASSLTRDGHTIYF. CDR3 nucleotides: TGTGCCAGCAGCTTAACCAGGGATGGGCACACCATATATTTT.

This clone was counted a few times. The J gene is TRBJ2-7, the V gene TRBV6-2 or TRBV6-3; TRBD2 aligns across 10 bases. Germline lookup yields CDR1 MNHEY and CDR2 SVGEGT. The CDR3 length is 15 residues. Trimming cost V 2 bases and J 7 bases; bases outside gene matches: 8. The chain's CDR3 is CASSYGTSGAFEQYF. The CDR3 DNA reads as TGTGCCAGCAGTTACGGTACTAGCGGGGCCTTTGAGCAGTACTTC.

Comments on this clone: Its ends do not fully match the called genes, so a read error is possible. The rearrangement links TRBV7-2 to TRBJ2-7, with 7 positions matching TRBD1. The germline V gene encodes CDR1 SGHTA and CDR2 FQGNSA. The CDR3 covers 14 residues. CDR3 DNA: TGTGCCAGCAGCCCATACAGGGGATCCCTGGACAATTCTTTC. It is translated as CASSPYRGSLDNSF.

The CDR3 DNA reads as TGTGCCAGTAGTGCAGGAACGAACACTGAAGCTTTCTTT. Amino acid sequence: CASSAGTNTEAFF. This sequence joins TRBV19 and TRBJ1-1; no firm D call. CDR1 is LNHDA and CDR2 is SQIVND in the germline V gene (reference sequence). Trimming stripped 5 bases from V and 1 base from J, with 8 bases between. The CDR3 loop spans 13 amino acids.

V usage is TRBV27 and J usage is TRBJ2-7; D is unresolved. V lost 9 bases and J lost 5, with 23 bases in between. There are 15 residues in the CDR3. Germline V gives CDR1 MNHEY, CDR2 SMNVEV (reference sequence). Here the CDR3 DNA reads TGTGCCAGTTCCAAAGGCTCCGTCCGGGTTGACGAGCAGTACGTC. Its translation: CASSKGSVRVDEQYV.

The genes are TRBV24-1 and TRBJ1-1, with 7 positions matching TRBD1. V was clipped by 12 bases and J by 8 bases; unmatched bases: 8. Germline CDR1 is KGHDR and CDR2 is SFDVKD. This CDR3 has 11 residues. The CDR3 sequence: CAVHDRVEAFF. CDR3 DNA sequence: TGTGCCGTCCACGACAGGGTCGAAGCTTTCTTT.